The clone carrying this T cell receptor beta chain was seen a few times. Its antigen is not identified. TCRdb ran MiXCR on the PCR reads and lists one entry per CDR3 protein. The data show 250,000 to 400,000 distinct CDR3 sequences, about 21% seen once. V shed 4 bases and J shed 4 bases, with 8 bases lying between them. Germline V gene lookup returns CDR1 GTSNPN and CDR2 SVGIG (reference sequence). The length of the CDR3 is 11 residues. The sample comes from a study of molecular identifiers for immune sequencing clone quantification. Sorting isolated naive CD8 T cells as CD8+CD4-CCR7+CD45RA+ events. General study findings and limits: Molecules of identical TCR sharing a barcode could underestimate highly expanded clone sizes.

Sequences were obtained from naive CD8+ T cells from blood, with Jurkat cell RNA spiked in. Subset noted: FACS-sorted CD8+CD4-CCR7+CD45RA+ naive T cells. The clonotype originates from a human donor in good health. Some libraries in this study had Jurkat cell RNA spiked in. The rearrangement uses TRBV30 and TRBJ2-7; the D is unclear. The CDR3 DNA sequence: TGTGCCTGGATTCTGGGGTACGAGCAGTACTTC. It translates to CAWILGYEQYF.